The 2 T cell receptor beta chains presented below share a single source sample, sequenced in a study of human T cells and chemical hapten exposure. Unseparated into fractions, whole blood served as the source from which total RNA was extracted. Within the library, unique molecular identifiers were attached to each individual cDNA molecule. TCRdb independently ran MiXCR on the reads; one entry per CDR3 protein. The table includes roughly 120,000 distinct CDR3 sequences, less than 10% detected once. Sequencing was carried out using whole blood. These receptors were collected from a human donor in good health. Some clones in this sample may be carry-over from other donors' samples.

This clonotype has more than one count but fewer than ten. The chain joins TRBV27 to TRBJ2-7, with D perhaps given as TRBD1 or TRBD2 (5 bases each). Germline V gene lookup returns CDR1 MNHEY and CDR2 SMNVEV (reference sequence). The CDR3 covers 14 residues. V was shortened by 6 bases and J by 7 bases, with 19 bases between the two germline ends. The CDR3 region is CASSQFGDVGEQYF. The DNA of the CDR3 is TGTGCCAGCAGCCAGTTCGGGGACGTGGGAGAGCAGTACTTC.

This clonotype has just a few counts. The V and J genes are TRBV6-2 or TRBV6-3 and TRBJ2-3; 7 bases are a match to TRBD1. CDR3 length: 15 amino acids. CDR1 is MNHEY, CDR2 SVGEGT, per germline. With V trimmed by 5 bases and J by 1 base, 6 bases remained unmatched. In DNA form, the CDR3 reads TGTGCCAGCAGTACCCGGGACAGCGGCACAGATACGCAGTATTTT. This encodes CASSTRDSGTDTQYF.